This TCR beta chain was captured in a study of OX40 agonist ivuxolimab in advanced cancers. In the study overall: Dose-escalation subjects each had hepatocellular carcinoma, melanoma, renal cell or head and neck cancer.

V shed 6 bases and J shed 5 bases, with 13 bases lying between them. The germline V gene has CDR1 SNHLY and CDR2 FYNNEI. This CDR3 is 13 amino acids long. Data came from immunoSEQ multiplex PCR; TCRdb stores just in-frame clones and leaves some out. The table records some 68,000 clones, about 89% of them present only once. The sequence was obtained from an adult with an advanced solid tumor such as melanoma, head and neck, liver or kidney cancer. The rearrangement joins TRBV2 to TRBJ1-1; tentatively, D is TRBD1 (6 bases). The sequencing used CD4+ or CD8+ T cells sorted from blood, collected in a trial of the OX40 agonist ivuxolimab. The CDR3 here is CASRQLGGTEAFF. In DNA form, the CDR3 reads TGTGCCAGCAGACAACTAGGGGGAACTGAAGCTTTCTTT.